This is a list of T cell receptor beta chains from one sample in a study of human T cells and chemical hapten exposure. Via MiXCR, TCRdb re-called the RACE reads, giving one row per CDR3 protein. Among 30,000 to 40,000 distinct CDR3 sequences listed, about 6.3% were seen once. Specimen: whole blood, collected in connection with sensitization to the hapten diphenylcyclopropenone (DPC). The receptors were sampled from a woman aged 25 to 39 with alopecia areata. Some clones in this sample may be carry-over from other donors' samples. Each CDR3 is given with its conserved first and last residue. Each record gives: CDR3 DNA, CDR3 protein, V gene, D gene, clone size, J gene. A D gene is named only where the DNA matches it firmly. Rows give clone size only sometimes, using once, few, many, or a class for an expanded clone.

TGTGCCAGCAGTCACCCGGGACAGGCCTACGAGCAGTACTTC CASSHPGQAYEQYF TRBV6-1 TRBD1 NA TRBJ2-7
TGCGCCAGCAGCCCAGGGACTGGCTTCATGGATACGCAGTATTTT CASSPGTGFMDTQYF TRBV4-3 NA many TRBJ2-3
TGTGCCAGCAGCCCCGGGACGGACGAGCAGTACTTC CASSPGTDEQYF TRBV13 NA many TRBJ2-7
TGCAGCGTTTTGGGACTGATACTTTACAATGAGCAGTTCTTC CSVLGLILYNEQFF TRBV29-1 NA many TRBJ2-1
TGCGCCAGCAGCCCTATTGGGACTAGCGGGGGGGGCCAAGAGACCCAGTACTTC CASSPIGTSGGGQETQYF TRBV5-1 TRBD2 many TRBJ2-5
TGCAGTGCTCTAGCGGGGGGGCCTGGTCTTAATGAGCAGTTCTTC CSALAGGPGLNEQFF TRBV20-1 TRBD2 NA TRBJ2-1
TGCAGCGTTGATCGGGACAGGGGGGAAAACTATGGCTACACCTTC CSVDRDRGENYGYTF TRBV29-1 TRBD1 many TRBJ1-2
TGCGCCAGCACCATCTTCCGGGGGGGCGACAATGAGCAGTTCTTC CASTIFRGGDNEQFF TRBV4-1 TRBD2 few TRBJ2-1
TGTGCCAGCAGCTTCGTTTACTCTGCCTACGAGCAGTACTTC CASSFVYSAYEQYF TRBV5-5 NA many TRBJ2-7
TGTGCCAGCAGCACCCCGGACACAGGGGAGGGTAATGAAAAACTGTTTTTT CASSTPDTGEGNEKLFF TRBV7-9 TRBD1 few TRBJ1-4
TGTGCCAGCAGTCCGGGACAGAAAAATTCACCCCTCCACTTT CASSPGQKNSPLHF TRBV27 TRBD1 NA TRBJ1-6
TGTGCCAGCAGTTTAGGCTCTTCTAGCGGGGGGGCAACAGATACGCAGTATTTT CASSLGSSSGGATDTQYF TRBV12-3/TRBV12-4 TRBD2 few TRBJ2-3
TGTGCCACCAAACCCCATAGTCCGCGAACAGATACGCAGTATTTT CATKPHSPRTDTQYF TRBV12-3/TRBV12-4 NA few TRBJ2-3
TGTGCCAGCAGTTTAGCGGATACGCAGTATTTT CASSLADTQYF TRBV27 NA many TRBJ2-3
TGCAGTGCTAGGATTACGCGGGGGGGCCCCGGGGAGCTGTTTTTT CSARITRGGPGELFF TRBV20-1 TRBD2 many TRBJ2-2
TGTGCCAGCAGCTTAGCGCGGACTCCCACAGATACGCAGTATTTT CASSLARTPTDTQYF TRBV7-2 NA NA TRBJ2-3
TGTGCCAGCACTCTTGAGACAGGGGGCTATGGCTACACCTTC CASTLETGGYGYTF TRBV6-1 TRBD1 many TRBJ1-2
TGTGCCAGCAGTCTTCGTACAGGCAATAATTCACCCCTCCACTTT CASSLRTGNNSPLHF TRBV12-3/TRBV12-4 NA many TRBJ1-6
TGCAGCGTTGTTAGGGGGAATGAGCAGTTCTTC CSVVRGNEQFF TRBV29-1 NA NA TRBJ2-1
TGTGCCATCGGGAGGTCGGCGGGGGGGCAAGATGAGCAGTTCTTC CAIGRSAGGQDEQFF TRBV10-3 TRBD2 few TRBJ2-1
TGTGCCACCAGCGGTGGGGGGGTCGGCTATAATTCACCCCTCCACTTT CATSGGGVGYNSPLHF TRBV15 NA few TRBJ1-6
TGTGCCAGCAGCCGCGAGGGGGCGGAGTACTTC CASSREGAEYF TRBV7-8 TRBD1 NA TRBJ2-7
TGTGCCAGCAGTTTATCCCCAGTCACAGATACGCAGTATTTT CASSLSPVTDTQYF TRBV28 NA many TRBJ2-3
TGTGCCAGCAGCTTTCGGCAGAATCAGCCCCAGCATTTT CASSFRQNQPQHF TRBV7-2 NA NA TRBJ1-5
TGTGCCAGCAGCTTATCGCGTGGATCCTACGAGCAGTACTTC CASSLSRGSYEQYF TRBV11-2 NA many TRBJ2-7
TGTGCAACCCAAGAAAGGTTCCATAGCAATCAGCCCCAGCATTTT CATQERFHSNQPQHF TRBV27 NA NA TRBJ1-5
TGCAGTGCTAGGGGAGGGTTGGACTATGGCTACACCTTC CSARGGLDYGYTF TRBV20-1 NA many TRBJ1-2
TGTGCCAGCAGTTTGGGGGTACCTTCGGGTGAAAAACTGTTTTTT CASSLGVPSGEKLFF TRBV12-3/TRBV12-4 NA few TRBJ1-4
TGTGCCAGCAGTGCCCGCGGGGGGCAGTATTTT CASSARGGQYF TRBV11-2 TRBD2 few TRBJ2-3
TGTGCCAGCAGCTTGAGGGGGACCACAGATACGCAGTATTTT CASSLRGTTDTQYF TRBV5-5 NA few TRBJ2-3
TGTGCCAGCAGGGACGGACAGGGTCCATCCTACGAGCAGTACTTC CASRDGQGPSYEQYF TRBV6-5 TRBD1 few TRBJ2-7
TGTGCCAGCCGGGGGGAGTGGAACACTGAAGCTTTCTTT CASRGEWNTEAFF TRBV12-3/TRBV12-4 NA few TRBJ1-1
TGTGCCTGGACCCTAGGCTGGGGCTCCTACGAGCAGTACTTC CAWTLGWGSYEQYF TRBV30 NA NA TRBJ2-7
TGTGCCAGCAGGCTTACAACAGGGGGCGGAACTGAAGCTTTCTTT CASRLTTGGGTEAFF TRBV7-9 TRBD1 NA TRBJ1-1
TGCGCCAGCAGCCAAGATCTCATGACCGCCGGGTTAGTTGGTGAAAAACTGTTTTTT CASSQDLMTAGLVGEKLFF TRBV4-3 NA many TRBJ1-4
TGTGCCAGCAGCTTAGGGACTAATTCACCCCTCCACTTT CASSLGTNSPLHF TRBV7-2 NA few TRBJ1-6
TGCAGTGCTAGGCTCTCGAGTGGGCCGACGACCATATATTTT CSARLSSGPTTIYF TRBV20-1 NA few TRBJ1-3
TGTGCCAGCAGTTATGAGGGCACCGGCGTCCCCCAGCATTTT CASSYEGTGVPQHF TRBV6-2/TRBV6-3 NA many TRBJ1-5
TGTGCCAGCTCCGACGGGGGCCCCGCGTTCCCCCAGTACTTC CASSDGGPAFPQYF TRBV11-3 NA once TRBJ2-5
TGCGCCAGCAGCTTGGGTGGACTAGCGGCTGATACGCAGTATTTT CASSLGGLAADTQYF TRBV5-1 TRBD2 many TRBJ2-3
TGTGCCAGCAGCCAGAACAGGGCGGTGGATGAAAAACTGTTTTTT CASSQNRAVDEKLFF TRBV5-4 NA few TRBJ1-4
TGTGCCAGCAGTTCCCTTGGGGTAGTAGGCAATGAGCAGTTCTTC CASSSLGVVGNEQFF TRBV6-6 NA few TRBJ2-1
TGTGCCAGCAGTTGGGGGGGAGATACGCAGTATTTT CASSWGGDTQYF TRBV6-2/TRBV6-3 TRBD2 NA TRBJ2-3
TGCAGCGTTGAACCGGACCCGGGCACTGAAGCTTTCTTT CSVEPDPGTEAFF TRBV29-1 NA NA TRBJ1-1
TGTGCCAGCTGGACTAGGGGACGCCCAGATACGCAGTATTTT CASWTRGRPDTQYF TRBV5-4 TRBD2 many TRBJ2-3
TGTGCCTGCGCGTGGGGACACCCCTACAATGAGCAGTTCTTC CACAWGHPYNEQFF TRBV27 NA few TRBJ2-1
TGTGCCAGCAGGGACCAGAGCAATCAGCCCCAGCATTTT CASRDQSNQPQHF TRBV6-1 NA many TRBJ1-5
TGTGCCAGCAGCTACCACAACACTGAAGCTTTCTTT CASSYHNTEAFF TRBV5-6 NA NA TRBJ1-1
TGTGCCAGCAGCCGACAGGGGGCGGCCGGGGAGCTGTTTTTT CASSRQGAAGELFF TRBV12-3/TRBV12-4 TRBD1 few TRBJ2-2
TGTGCCAGCAGCTCCCGGGACAGGATTAACAATGAGCAGTTCTTC CASSSRDRINNEQFF TRBV11-1 TRBD1 NA TRBJ2-1
TGCGCCAGCAGCTTACAAGGGACAGGGAATGAAAAACTGTTTTTT CASSLQGTGNEKLFF TRBV5-1 TRBD1 few TRBJ1-4
TGTGCCAGCAGCTTAACGCGGGACGCCTATGGCTACACCTTC CASSLTRDAYGYTF TRBV7-8 NA many TRBJ1-2